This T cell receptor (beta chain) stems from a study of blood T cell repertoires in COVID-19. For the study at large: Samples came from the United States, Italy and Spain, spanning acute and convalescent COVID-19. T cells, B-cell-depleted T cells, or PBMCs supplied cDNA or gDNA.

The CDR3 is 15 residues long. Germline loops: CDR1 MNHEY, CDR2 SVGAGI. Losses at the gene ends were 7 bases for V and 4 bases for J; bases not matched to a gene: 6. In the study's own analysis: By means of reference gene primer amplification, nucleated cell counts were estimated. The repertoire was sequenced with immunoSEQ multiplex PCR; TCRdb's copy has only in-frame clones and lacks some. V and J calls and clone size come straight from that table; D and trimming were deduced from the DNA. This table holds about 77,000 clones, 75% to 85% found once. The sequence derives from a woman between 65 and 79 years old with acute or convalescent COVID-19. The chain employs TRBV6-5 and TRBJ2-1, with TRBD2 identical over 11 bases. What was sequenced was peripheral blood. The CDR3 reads CASTVAGGLYNEQFF. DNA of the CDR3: TGTGCCAGCACCGTAGCGGGGGGGTTATACAATGAGCAGTTCTTC.